The 14 T cell receptor beta chains below all came from one sample that was sequenced in a study of CD8+ T cells in alopecia areata. RNA extraction was followed by reverse transcription into cDNA, which acted as the sequencing template. TCRdb keeps only in-frame clones here, not all; method: immunoSEQ multiplex PCR. Of about 88,000 clones in the sample, 44% were seen once. Treatment described: oral pan-JAK inhibitor, 5-10 mg twice daily. The sample consisted of CD8+ T cells sorted from blood, taken at week 24, from a patient treated with tofacitinib. Receptors originate from a human donor with alopecia areata.

The chain couples TRBV9 to TRBJ2-2; no firm D call. The CDR3 covers 13 residues. Germline CDR1 SGDLS, CDR2 YYNGEE. Trimming took 2 bases from V and 3 from J, leaving 5 bases between them. This CDR3 reads CASSVLDTGELFF. The CDR3 DNA reads TGTGCCAGCAGCGTTCTGGACACCGGGGAGCTGTTTTTT. Together with reference TRBV9 and TRBJ2-2, the CDR3 gives the full variable domain: DSGVTQTPKHLITATGQRVTLRCSPRSGDLSVYWYQQSLDQGLQFLIQYYNGEERAKGNILERFSAQQFPDLHSELNLSSLELGDSALYFCASSVLDTGELFFGEGSRLTVL.

This rearrangement joins TRBV7-9 to TRBJ2-7; D is ambiguous. Germline CDR1 and CDR2: SEHNR and FQNEAQ (reference sequence). This CDR3 region has 13 residues. V was clipped by 10 bases and J by 5 bases, with 18 bases between them. CDR3: CATTHPSEDEQYF. The CDR3 DNA sequence: TGTGCCACCACTCACCCATCAGAGGACGAGCAGTACTTC.

This chain uses TRBV28 with TRBJ2-7; 11 bases map to TRBD2. The trim removed 5 bases at V and 1 base at J, leaving 4 bases unmatched. Germline CDR1 is MDHEN and CDR2 is SYDVKM. This CDR3 has 15 amino acids. The CDR3 loop reads CASSPTSGRSYEQYF. Here the CDR3 DNA reads TGTGCCAGCAGTCCCACTAGCGGGAGATCCTACGAGCAGTACTTC.

This clone was counted a few times. This chain connects TRBV27 to TRBJ2-7, with D possibly matching TRBD1 (5 bases). V dropped 5 bases and J dropped 5 bases, with 16 bases sitting between them. The CDR3 sequence is 14 residues long. Germline CDR1 and CDR2: MNHEY and SMNVEV (reference sequence). The CDR3: CASSPRTLEDEQYF. CDR3 nucleotide sequence: TGTGCCAGCAGTCCACGGACACTCGAGGACGAGCAGTACTTC.

The V and J genes are TRBV27 and TRBJ2-6; D gene uncertain. CDR1 MNHEY and CDR2 SMNVEV come from the germline V gene (reference sequence). V was shortened by 1 base and J by 0 bases, with 7 bases between the two germline ends. The CDR3 is 16 residues long. The CDR3 is CASSLWADSGANVLTF. The CDR3 DNA reads TGTGCCAGCAGTTTATGGGCCGACTCTGGGGCCAACGTCCTGACTTTC.

The chain carries TRBV6-4 and TRBJ2-1; no definite D call. Trimming removed 6 bases from V and 2 bases from J, with 20 bases in between. The CDR3 runs 17 residues. The germline gives CDR1 MRHNA, CDR2 SNTAGT. DNA for the CDR3: TGTGCCAGCAGCGCCACGTCTGCCGGAAGGACCTACAATGAGCAGTTCTTC. Its translation: CASSATSAGRTYNEQFF.

V and J are TRBV27 and TRBJ1-2; D gene ambiguous. Trimming shortened V by 7 bases and J by 2 bases, and 17 bases separated the two germline ends. The germline V gene has CDR1 MNHEY and CDR2 SMNVEV (reference sequence). The CDR3 spans 15 residues. The CDR3, as DNA: TGTGCCAGCACCTCACGGGAGAAAATGAACTATGGCTACACCTTC. It yields the protein CASTSREKMNYGYTF.

This clone was counted only a few times. The gene calls are TRBV30 and TRBJ1-1; D is unresolved. The length of the CDR3 is 15 residues. CDR1 and CDR2 from the germline V gene are GTSNPN and SVGIG (reference sequence). The V end lost 0 bases, the J end lost 1 base, and 12 bases lay between the germline ends. The CDR3 sequence: CAWSVSLLPNTEAFF. The CDR3, as DNA: TGTGCCTGGAGTGTGAGTCTGCTACCGAACACTGAAGCTTTCTTT. Looking up the rest from reference TRBV30 and TRBJ1-1 gives the full variable domain: SQTIHQWPATLVQPVGSPLSLECTVEGTSNPNLYWYRQAAGRGLQLLFYSVGIGQISSEVPQNLSASRPQDRQFILSSKKLLLSDSGFYLCAWSVSLLPNTEAFFGQGTRLTVV.

This sequence joins TRBV15 and TRBJ2-1; 7 bases line up with TRBD1. The CDR3 consists of 15 residues. V dropped 5 bases and J dropped 2; count of bases not matched to a gene: 6. Germline V gene sequence: CDR1 LNHNV, CDR2 YYDKDF (reference sequence). The CDR3 DNA is TGTGCCACCAGCTTCGACAGGGCGGCCTACAATGAGCAGTTCTTC. Amino acid sequence: CATSFDRAAYNEQFF.

This clone was counted a few times. The chain carries TRBV29-1 and TRBJ1-2; D remains ambiguous. V gave up 7 bases and J gave up 6 bases, with 18 bases separating them. Germline V gene data show CDR1 as SQVTM and CDR2 as ANQGSEA. The CDR3 extends over 13 amino acids. The CDR3 DNA is TGCAGCGCCCTACCCAGCAAGTCGGATGGCTACACCTTC. Translated: CSALPSKSDGYTF.

This chain connects TRBV6-6 to TRBJ2-7; 10 positions agree with TRBD1. CDR1 MNHNY and CDR2 SVGAGI come from the germline V gene (reference sequence). The CDR3 has 14 amino acids. V lost 4 bases, J lost 7 bases, and 7 bases stayed unmatched. In DNA, the CDR3 is TGTGCCAGCAGTTGGGGACAGGGGTCGGGTGAGCAGTACTTC. Its translation: CASSWGQGSGEQYF.

This clone was seen only a few times. The same CDR3 arises from other DNA sequences in this sample as well. The V and J genes are TRBV11-2 and TRBJ2-3; no clear D gene. Germline V gene sequence: CDR1 SGHAT, CDR2 FQNNGV. V dropped 2 bases and J dropped 4 bases, with 1 base sitting between them. CDR3 length equals 11 residues. CDR3 nucleotide sequence: TGTGCCAGCAGCTTATCAGATACGCAGTATTTT. It encodes CASSLSDTQYF. The full variable domain, rest sourced from reference TRBV11-2 and TRBJ2-3, is EAGVAQSPRYKIIEKRQSVAFWCNPISGHATLYWYQQILGQGPKLLIQFQNNGVVDDSQLPKDRFSAERLKGVDSTLKIQPAKLEDSAVYLCASSLSDTQYFGPGTRLTVL.

This clone has a count of ten or more. This chain links TRBV9 with TRBJ2-1; 9 nucleotides agree with TRBD2. This CDR3 has 16 amino acids. With V trimmed by 0 bases and J by 9 bases, 10 bases remained unmatched. Germline loops: CDR1 SGDLS, CDR2 YYNGEE. The CDR3 DNA reads as TGTGCCAGCAGCGTAGAGGGGCGGGAGGGGTCCGGTGAGCAGTTCTTC. Its translation: CASSVEGREGSGEQFF.

This clone turned up a few times. This chain uses TRBV29-1 with TRBJ2-7; D is unclear. Germline assignment: CDR1 SQVTM and CDR2 ANQGSEA. Deletions cut 1 base from V and 2 bases from J, with 9 bases between. The CDR3 runs 13 residues. The DNA of the CDR3 is TGCAGCGTTGAAGTTGACCGAGCCTACGAGCAGTACTTC. Amino acids: CSVEVDRAYEQYF.